This T cell receptor beta chain was identified in a study of T cells in localized non-small cell lung cancer. Findings and limits, study-wide: Of the top 100 tumor clones, median around 50 were in adjacent lung, approximately 28 among its top 100.

By share of the sample, this clone is medium-sized (0.01 to 0.1%). Its cognate antigen is unknown. The CDR3 length is 17 residues. Per germline, CDR1 MNHGY and CDR2 SAAAGT. Trimming took 6 bases from V and 4 from J; bases not matched to a gene: 15. The table came from immunoSEQ multiplex PCR; TCRdb's copy has only in-frame clones and leaves some out. The data contain 1,100 or so clones, approximately 25% of them singletons. The chain couples TRBV6-8 to TRBJ2-5; 9 nucleotides line up with TRBD1. This clonotype was obtained from a male donor older than 55 with stage I lung adenocarcinoma. The sample consisted of normal lung tissue next to the tumor, taken before any cancer treatment. CDR3 sequence reads: CASRRVSGTGFLETQYF. In DNA form, the CDR3 reads TGTGCCAGCAGACGAGTATCTGGGACAGGGTTTCTAGAGACCCAGTACTTC.